The clone carrying this TCR beta chain was counted only a few times. Its cognate antigen is unknown. TCRdb reanalysed the reads using MiXCR and keeps one entry per CDR3 protein. This sample has some 200,000 distinct CDR3 sequences, with approximately 38% found just once. The entry originates in a study of T cell repertoires in cytomegalovirus infection. Study details: The authors relied on CMV epitopes, both recently identified HLA-C-restricted and well-studied HLA-B-restricted.

Study outcomes and limitations: The study found HLA-C-restricted CMV-specific TCR beta clonotypes dominating the ex vivo response. Cumulative public TCR beta family frequency identified CMV carriers with the relevant HLA.

Deletions cut 4 bases from V and 7 bases from J, with 18 bases between. This CDR3 is built from 15 residues. In germline, CDR1 is MNHEY, CDR2 SMNVEV (reference sequence). Material: CD8+ T cells from cultured PBMCs, obtained from culture after CMV antigen stimulation. The chain has TRBV27 and TRBJ2-3, with a possible D match to TRBD2 (5 bases). The sequence was collected from a human donor in good health (CMV status not recorded). Some clones in this sample may be carry-over from other donors' samples. The CDR3 nucleotides are TGTGCCAGCAGTTCCGCCGGGATTGAGCTTAATACGCAGTATTTT. Protein: CASSSAGIELNTQYF.